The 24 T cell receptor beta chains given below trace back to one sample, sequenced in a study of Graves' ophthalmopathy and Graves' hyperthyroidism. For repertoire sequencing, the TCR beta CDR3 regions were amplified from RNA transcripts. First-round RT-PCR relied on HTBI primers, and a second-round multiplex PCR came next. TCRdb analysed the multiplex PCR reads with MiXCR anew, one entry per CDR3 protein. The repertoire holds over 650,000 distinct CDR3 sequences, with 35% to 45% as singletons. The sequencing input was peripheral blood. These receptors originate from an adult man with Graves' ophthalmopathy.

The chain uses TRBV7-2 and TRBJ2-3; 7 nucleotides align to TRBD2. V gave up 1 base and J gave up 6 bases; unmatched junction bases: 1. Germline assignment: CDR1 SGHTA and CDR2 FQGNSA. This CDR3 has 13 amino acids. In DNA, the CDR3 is TGTGCCAGCAGCTTAGGCGGGAGCGATACGCAGTATTTT. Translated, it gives CASSLGGSDTQYF.

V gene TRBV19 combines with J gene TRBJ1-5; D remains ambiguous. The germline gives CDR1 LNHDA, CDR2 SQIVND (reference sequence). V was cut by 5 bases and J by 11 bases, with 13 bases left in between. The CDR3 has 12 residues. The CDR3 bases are TGTGCCAGTAGTGGAGGTGGGGAGACCCAGCATTTT. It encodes CASSGGGETQHF.

Written as DNA, the CDR3 is TGTGCCAGCAGTGAAGTGGAGTCGGAAAAGTACTATGGCTACACCTTC. This codes for CASSEVESEKYYGYTF. The chain carries TRBV6-1 and TRBJ1-2; unclear D gene. The CDR3 runs to 16 residues. CDR1 and CDR2 from the germline V gene are MNHNS and SASEGT. The germline V and J ends were trimmed by 1 base and 3 bases, with 15 bases remaining between them.

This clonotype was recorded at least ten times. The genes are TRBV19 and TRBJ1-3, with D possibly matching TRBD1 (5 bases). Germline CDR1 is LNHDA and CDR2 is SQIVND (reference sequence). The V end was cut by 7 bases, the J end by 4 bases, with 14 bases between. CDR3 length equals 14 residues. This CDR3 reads CASTRPRGGNTIYF. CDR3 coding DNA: TGTGCCAGTACTAGGCCTAGGGGCGGAAACACCATATATTTT. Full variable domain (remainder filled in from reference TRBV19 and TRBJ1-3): DGGITQSPKYLFRKEGQNVTLSCEQNLNHDAMYWYRQDPGQGLRLIYYSQIVNDFQKGDIAEGYSVSREKKESFPLTVTSAQKNPTAFYLCASTRPRGGNTIYFGEGSWLTVV.

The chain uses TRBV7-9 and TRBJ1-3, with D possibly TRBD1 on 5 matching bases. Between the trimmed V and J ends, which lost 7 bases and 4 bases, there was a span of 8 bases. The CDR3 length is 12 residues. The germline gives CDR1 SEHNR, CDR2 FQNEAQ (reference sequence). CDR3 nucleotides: TGTGCCAGCACCCAGGGCGGAAACACCATATATTTT. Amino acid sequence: CASTQGGNTIYF. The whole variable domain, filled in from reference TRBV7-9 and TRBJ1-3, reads DTGVSQNPRHKITKRGQNVTFRCDPISEHNRLYWYRQTLGQGPEFLTYFQNEAQLEKSRLLSDRFSAERPKGSFSTLEIQRTEQGDSAMYLCASTQGGNTIYFGEGSWLTVV.

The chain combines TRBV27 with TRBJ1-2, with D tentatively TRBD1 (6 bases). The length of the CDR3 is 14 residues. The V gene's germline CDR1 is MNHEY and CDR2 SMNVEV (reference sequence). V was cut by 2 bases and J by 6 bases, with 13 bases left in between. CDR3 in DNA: TGTGCCAGCAGTTTAGTACAGGGCCGGCATGGCTACACCTTC. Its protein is CASSLVQGRHGYTF.

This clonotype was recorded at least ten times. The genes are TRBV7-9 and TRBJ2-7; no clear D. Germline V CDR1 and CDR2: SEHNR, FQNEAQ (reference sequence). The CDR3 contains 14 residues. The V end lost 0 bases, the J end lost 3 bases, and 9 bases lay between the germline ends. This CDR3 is CASSLAGSGYEQYF. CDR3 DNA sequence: TGTGCCAGCAGCTTAGCAGGTTCGGGCTACGAGCAGTACTTC. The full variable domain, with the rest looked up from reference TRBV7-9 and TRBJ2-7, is DTGVSQNPRHKITKRGQNVTFRCDPISEHNRLYWYRQTLGQGPEFLTYFQNEAQLEKSRLLSDRFSAERPKGSFSTLEIQRTEQGDSAMYLCASSLAGSGYEQYFGPGTRLTVT.

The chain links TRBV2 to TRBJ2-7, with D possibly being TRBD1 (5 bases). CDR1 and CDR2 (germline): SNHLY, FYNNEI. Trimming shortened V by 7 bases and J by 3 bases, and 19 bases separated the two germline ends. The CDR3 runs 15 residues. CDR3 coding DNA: TGTGCCAGCACCCCCGGAGATGGACATTACTACGAGCAGTACTTC. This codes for CASTPGDGHYYEQYF.

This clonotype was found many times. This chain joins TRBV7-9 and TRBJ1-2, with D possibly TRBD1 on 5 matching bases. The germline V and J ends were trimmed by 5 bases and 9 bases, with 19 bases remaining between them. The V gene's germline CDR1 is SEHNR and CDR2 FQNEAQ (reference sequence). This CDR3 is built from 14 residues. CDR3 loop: CASSTQEGPRSYTF. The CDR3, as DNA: TGTGCCAGCAGCACTCAAGAGGGGCCCCGGAGCTACACCTTC. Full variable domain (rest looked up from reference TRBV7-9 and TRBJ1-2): DTGVSQNPRHKITKRGQNVTFRCDPISEHNRLYWYRQTLGQGPEFLTYFQNEAQLEKSRLLSDRFSAERPKGSFSTLEIQRTEQGDSAMYLCASSTQEGPRSYTFGSGTRLTVV.

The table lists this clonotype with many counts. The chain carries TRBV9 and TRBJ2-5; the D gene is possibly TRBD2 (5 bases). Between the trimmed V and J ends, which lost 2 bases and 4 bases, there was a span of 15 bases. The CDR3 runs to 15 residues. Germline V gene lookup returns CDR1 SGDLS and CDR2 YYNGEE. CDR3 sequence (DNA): TGTGCCAGCAGCGTCGCCGTGGGGAGAGGAGAGACCCAGTACTTC. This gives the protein CASSVAVGRGETQYF.

The CDR3 loop is CATSRDSRGKEKLFF. The CDR3 DNA reads TGTGCCACCAGCAGAGATAGCAGGGGCAAGGAAAAACTGTTTTTT. The rearrangement joins TRBV15 to TRBJ1-4; a weak D match, TRBD1 (6 bases). The CDR3 is 15 residues long. Germline V gene lookup returns CDR1 LNHNV and CDR2 YYDKDF (reference sequence). Trimming removed 0 bases at V and 8 bases at J, with 13 bases between.

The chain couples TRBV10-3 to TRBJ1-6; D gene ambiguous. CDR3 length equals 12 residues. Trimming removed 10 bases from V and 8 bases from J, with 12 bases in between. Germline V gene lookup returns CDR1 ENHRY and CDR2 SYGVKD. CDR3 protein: CASTIPDSPLHF. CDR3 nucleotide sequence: TGTGCCAGCACGATTCCGGATTCACCCCTCCACTTT.

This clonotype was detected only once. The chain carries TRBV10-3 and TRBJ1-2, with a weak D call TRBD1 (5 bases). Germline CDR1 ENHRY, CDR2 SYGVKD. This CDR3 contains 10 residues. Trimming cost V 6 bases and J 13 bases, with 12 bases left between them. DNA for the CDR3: TGTGCCATCAGCGAGGGGAGTTCCACCTTC. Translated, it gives CAISEGSSTF.

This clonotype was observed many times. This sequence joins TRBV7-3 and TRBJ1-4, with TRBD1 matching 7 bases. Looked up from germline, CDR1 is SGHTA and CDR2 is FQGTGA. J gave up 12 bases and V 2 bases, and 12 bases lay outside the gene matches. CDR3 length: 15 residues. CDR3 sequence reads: CASSLYGTAGVELFF. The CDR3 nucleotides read TGTGCCAGCAGCTTATATGGGACAGCCGGCGTTGAACTGTTTTTT.

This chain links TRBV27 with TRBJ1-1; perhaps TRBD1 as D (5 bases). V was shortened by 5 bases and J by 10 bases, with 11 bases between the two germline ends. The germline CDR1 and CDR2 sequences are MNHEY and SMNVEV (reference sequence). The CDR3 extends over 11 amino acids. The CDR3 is CASSGEGRAFF. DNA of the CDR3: TGTGCCAGCAGTGGGGAGGGGCGAGCTTTCTTT.

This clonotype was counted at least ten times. The CDR3 DNA reads as TGCAGTGCTAGACCCGGGCCCCAATATGGCTACACCTTC. This encodes CSARPGPQYGYTF. This rearrangement joins TRBV20-1 to TRBJ1-2; unclear D gene. CDR3 size: 13 residues. V was cut by 2 bases and J by 5 bases, with 12 bases left in between. Looked up from germline, CDR1 is DFQATT and CDR2 is SNEGSKA (reference sequence).

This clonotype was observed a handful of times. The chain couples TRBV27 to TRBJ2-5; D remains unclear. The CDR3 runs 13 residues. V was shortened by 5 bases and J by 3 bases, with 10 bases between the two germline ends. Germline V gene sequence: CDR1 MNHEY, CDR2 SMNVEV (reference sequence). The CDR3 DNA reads TGTGCCAGCAGTCCCACGAACAAAGAGACCCAGTACTTC. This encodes CASSPTNKETQYF.

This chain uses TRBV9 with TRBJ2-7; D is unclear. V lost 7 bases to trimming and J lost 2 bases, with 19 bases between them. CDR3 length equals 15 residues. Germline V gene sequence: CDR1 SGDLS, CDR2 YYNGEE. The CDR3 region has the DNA TGTGCCAGCTCACCATCTGTCGCGGACGCCTACGAGCAGTACTTC. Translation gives CASSPSVADAYEQYF.

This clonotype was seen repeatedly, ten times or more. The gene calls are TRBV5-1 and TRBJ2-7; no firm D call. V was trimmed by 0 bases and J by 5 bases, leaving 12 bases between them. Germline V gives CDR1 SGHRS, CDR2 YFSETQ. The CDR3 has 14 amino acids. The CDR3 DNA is TGCGCCAGCAGCTTGGGAACAACGGCCCACGAGCAGTACTTC. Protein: CASSLGTTAHEQYF.

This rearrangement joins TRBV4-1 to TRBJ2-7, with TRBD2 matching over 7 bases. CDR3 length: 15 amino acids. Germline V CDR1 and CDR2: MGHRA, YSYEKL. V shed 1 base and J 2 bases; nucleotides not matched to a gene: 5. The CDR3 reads CASSQGGGFPYEQYF. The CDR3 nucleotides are TGCGCCAGCAGCCAAGGGGGAGGGTTCCCCTACGAGCAGTACTTC.

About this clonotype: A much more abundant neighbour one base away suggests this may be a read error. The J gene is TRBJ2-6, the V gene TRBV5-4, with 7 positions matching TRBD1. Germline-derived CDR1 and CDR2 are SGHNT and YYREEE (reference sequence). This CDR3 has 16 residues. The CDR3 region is CASSHRQGSGTNVLTF. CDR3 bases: TGTGCCAGCAGCCACCGACAGGGTTCTGGGACCAACGTCCTGACTTTC.

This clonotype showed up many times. The DNA of the CDR3 is TGTGCCAGCAGCTTATTGGCCGGCAGGCAATCCTACGAGCAGTACTTC. Encoded protein: CASSLLAGRQSYEQYF. J is TRBJ2-7 and V is TRBV7-2; D unresolved. Germline CDR1 is SGHTA and CDR2 is FQGNSA. This CDR3 is 16 amino acids long. V lost 2 bases, J lost 1 base, and 15 bases lay in between.

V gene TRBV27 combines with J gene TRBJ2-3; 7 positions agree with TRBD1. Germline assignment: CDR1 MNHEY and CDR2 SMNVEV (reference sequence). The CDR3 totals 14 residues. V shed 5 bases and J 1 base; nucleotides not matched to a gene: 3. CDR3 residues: CASSAGQGTDTQYF. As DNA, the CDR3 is TGTGCCAGCAGTGCCGGACAGGGCACAGATACGCAGTATTTT.

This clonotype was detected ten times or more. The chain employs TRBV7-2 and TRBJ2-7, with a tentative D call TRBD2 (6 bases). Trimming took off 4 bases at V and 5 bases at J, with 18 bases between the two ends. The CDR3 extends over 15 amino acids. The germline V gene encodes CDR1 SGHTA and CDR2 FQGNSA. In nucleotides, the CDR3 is TGTGCCAGCAGCTCTCCCCTCGGGAGACGGGACGAGCAGTACTTC. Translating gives CASSSPLGRRDEQYF.